This is a list of T cell receptor beta chains from one sample in a study of shared clonotypes between healthy human individuals. Using immunoSEQ multiplex PCR, the repertoire was profiled, and TCRdb retains in-frame clones only, with some absent. This table has millions of clones, more than 80% appearing once. Sequenced material: naive CD4+ T cells from PBMCs. The receptors here all came from a man aged 18 to 29 in good health. Some clones in this sample may be carry-over from other donors' samples. Each CDR3 is given with its conserved first and last residue. A D gene is named only where the DNA matches it firmly. The size field is filled for only some rows; it gives once, few, many or a size class.

v_gene: TRBV19; d_gene: TRBD2; j_gene: TRBJ2-1; abundance: -; CDR3aa: CASSTSGKNEQFF; CDR3nt: TGTGCCAGTAGTACTAGCGGGAAGAATGAGCAGTTCTTC
v_gene: TRBV10-3; d_gene: TRBD1; j_gene: TRBJ2-5; abundance: -; CDR3aa: CAISESTGGNFQETQYF; CDR3nt: TGTGCCATCAGTGAGTCGACAGGGGGCAATTTCCAAGAGACCCAGTACTTC
v_gene: TRBV27; d_gene: TRBD1; j_gene: TRBJ1-2; abundance: -; CDR3aa: CASSLSAGGEYGYTF; CDR3nt: TGTGCCAGCAGTTTATCAGCAGGGGGGGAGTATGGCTACACCTTC
v_gene: TRBV5-1; d_gene: -; j_gene: TRBJ2-7; abundance: -; CDR3aa: CASSFDGTYEQYF; CDR3nt: TGCGCCAGCAGCTTCGACGGGACCTACGAGCAGTACTTC
v_gene: TRBV6-5; d_gene: -; j_gene: TRBJ1-5; abundance: -; CDR3aa: CASSPRLGVRKPQHF; CDR3nt: TGTGCCAGCAGTCCCAGGCTCGGGGTAAGAAAGCCCCAGCATTTT
v_gene: TRBV27; d_gene: TRBD1; j_gene: TRBJ2-7; abundance: -; CDR3aa: CASSLSSGQGYEQYF; CDR3nt: TGTGCCAGCAGTTTATCGTCCGGACAGGGCTACGAGCAGTACTTC
v_gene: TRBV5-5; d_gene: TRBD2; j_gene: TRBJ2-7; abundance: -; CDR3aa: CASSEGQPTSGRLHYEQYF; CDR3nt: TGTGCCAGCAGCGAGGGACAGCCGACTAGCGGGAGGTTACACTACGAGCAGTACTTC
v_gene: TRBV5-1; d_gene: TRBD1; j_gene: TRBJ2-3; abundance: once; CDR3aa: CASSLEGGPAYTQYF; CDR3nt: TGCGCCAGCAGCTTGGAAGGGGGCCCCGCCTATACGCAGTATTTT
v_gene: TRBV5-4; d_gene: -; j_gene: TRBJ1-6; abundance: once; CDR3aa: CASSLANGLGSPLHF; CDR3nt: TGTGCCAGCAGCTTGGCCAACGGCCTGGGTTCACCCCTCCACTTT
v_gene: TRBV5-4; d_gene: -; j_gene: TRBJ2-7; abundance: -; CDR3aa: CASNPTSGGGSYEQYF; CDR3nt: TGTGCCAGCAACCCAACCAGCGGAGGGGGCTCCTACGAGCAGTACTTC
v_gene: TRBV5-1; d_gene: TRBD2; j_gene: TRBJ2-7; abundance: -; CDR3aa: CASSSTSGSSYEQYF; CDR3nt: TGCGCCAGCAGCTCTACTAGCGGGAGTTCCTACGAGCAGTACTTC
v_gene: TRBV6-1; d_gene: -; j_gene: TRBJ1-5; abundance: -; CDR3aa: CASSEAEAQHF; CDR3nt: TGTGCCAGCAGTGAAGCAGAAGCCCAGCATTTT
v_gene: TRBV7-2; d_gene: -; j_gene: TRBJ2-1; abundance: -; CDR3aa: CASSLIRQPNNEQFF; CDR3nt: TGTGCCAGCAGCTTAATTCGCCAGCCTAACAATGAGCAGTTCTTC
v_gene: TRBV28; d_gene: TRBD1; j_gene: TRBJ2-4; abundance: -; CDR3aa: CASSSGGTKNIQYF; CDR3nt: TGTGCCAGCAGTTCAGGGGGCACCAAAAACATTCAGTACTTC
v_gene: TRBV19; d_gene: TRBD1; j_gene: TRBJ2-3; abundance: -; CDR3aa: CASSPGQGAADTQYF; CDR3nt: TGTGCCAGTAGTCCTGGACAGGGGGCAGCAGATACGCAGTATTTT
v_gene: TRBV19; d_gene: TRBD1; j_gene: TRBJ2-5; abundance: -; CDR3aa: CASSVSGQGASETQYF; CDR3nt: TGTGCCAGTAGTGTCTCTGGACAGGGGGCGTCAGAGACCCAGTACTTC
v_gene: TRBV6-5; d_gene: -; j_gene: TRBJ2-2; abundance: -; CDR3aa: CASSYELAYTGELFF; CDR3nt: TGTGCCAGCAGTTACGAGCTAGCCTACACCGGGGAGCTGTTTTTT
v_gene: TRBV4-1; d_gene: -; j_gene: TRBJ1-2; abundance: -; CDR3aa: CASSQATVNYGYTF; CDR3nt: TGCGCCAGCAGCCAAGCCACGGTAAACTATGGCTACACCTTC
v_gene: TRBV18; d_gene: -; j_gene: TRBJ1-4; abundance: -; CDR3aa: CASSLTLTTNEKLFF; CDR3nt: TGTGCCAGCTCACTTACCTTGACAACTAATGAAAAACTGTTTTTT
v_gene: TRBV9; d_gene: TRBD1; j_gene: TRBJ1-1; abundance: -; CDR3aa: CASSPGQGRNTEAFF; CDR3nt: TGTGCCAGCAGCCCGGGACAGGGCCGCAACACTGAAGCTTTCTTT
v_gene: TRBV7-9; d_gene: TRBD2; j_gene: TRBJ2-3; abundance: -; CDR3aa: CASSLGVSGITDTQYF; CDR3nt: TGTGCCAGCAGCTTAGGGGTTAGCGGGATCACAGATACGCAGTATTTT
v_gene: TRBV7-9; d_gene: TRBD2; j_gene: TRBJ2-1; abundance: -; CDR3aa: CASSLALTSEPYNEQFF; CDR3nt: TGTGCCAGCAGCTTAGCTCTGACTAGCGAGCCCTACAATGAGCAGTTCTTC
v_gene: TRBV9; d_gene: TRBD1; j_gene: TRBJ1-1; abundance: -; CDR3aa: CASSKQGPPAFF; CDR3nt: TGTGCCAGCAGCAAACAGGGGCCCCCAGCTTTCTTT
v_gene: TRBV28; d_gene: TRBD1; j_gene: TRBJ1-5; abundance: -; CDR3aa: CASSSTGGAESSNQPQHF; CDR3nt: TGTGCCAGCAGCTCAACAGGGGGCGCCGAATCCAGCAATCAGCCCCAGCATTTT